This TCR beta chain is from a study of T cells in Graves' hyperthyroidism and ophthalmopathy. The investigators amplified TCR beta CDR3 regions from RNA transcripts. First-round RT-PCR with HTBI primers amplified the TCR CDR3 region. TCRdb analysed the multiplex PCR reads with MiXCR anew, one entry per CDR3 protein. The sample contains about 640,000 distinct CDR3 sequences, roughly 20% of which appear only once. This clonotype has just a few counts. This clonotype was sampled from a man aged 30-40 years with Graves' ophthalmopathy. The sample taken for sequencing was blood.

The CDR3 DNA follows: TGTGCCAGCCAGGTGAGCTCTGGAAACACCATATATTTT. Translated: CASQVSSGNTIYF. V and J are TRBV3-1 and TRBJ1-3; no reliable D call. Germline-derived CDR1 and CDR2 are LGHDT and YNNKEL (reference sequence). The CDR3 runs to 13 residues. Deletions cut 8 bases from V and 0 bases from J, with 8 bases between.